The next 24 T cell receptor beta chains were all read from a single sample in a study of T-cell memory formation after mild COVID-19. A single record per CDR3 protein comes from TCRdb applying MiXCR to the 5' RACE reads. This sample has a few hundred thousand distinct CDR3 sequences, with around a quarter found just once. Input material: PBMCs or a T cell subset sorted from them (not recorded which). All receptors come from an adult woman who had mild COVID-19 (a few samples of this study predate the infection). Cell type and time point are not known.

This clonotype was found a few times. The chain combines TRBV27 with TRBJ2-3; D not resolved. Germline CDR1 MNHEY, CDR2 SMNVEV (reference sequence). V lost 3 bases and J 6 bases, leaving 10 bases between the germline ends. This CDR3 comprises 13 residues. CDR3 nucleotide sequence: TGTGCCAGCAGTTTTTCCGGGCGGGATACGCAGTATTTT. It encodes CASSFSGRDTQYF.

At least ten counts were recorded for this clonotype. The chain employs TRBV7-2 and TRBJ2-1; unclear D gene. The CDR3 has 13 amino acids. Germline V gene data show CDR1 as SGHTA and CDR2 as FQGNSA. Trimming cost V 3 bases and J 2 bases, with 5 bases left between them. The CDR3 nucleotides read TGTGCCAGCAGCTTGACCCCCTACAATGAGCAGTTCTTC. This encodes CASSLTPYNEQFF.

V is TRBV7-9 and J is TRBJ1-1; D is undetermined. V lost 1 base and J lost 4, with 13 bases in between. The germline CDR1 and CDR2 sequences are SEHNR and FQNEAQ (reference sequence). This CDR3 region has 15 residues. CDR3 residues: CASSLVSGSGTEAFF. The CDR3 bases are TGTGCCAGCAGCTTAGTTTCGGGGTCGGGCACTGAAGCTTTCTTT. Full variable domain (remainder filled in from reference TRBV7-9 and TRBJ1-1): DTGVSQNPRHKITKRGQNVTFRCDPISEHNRLYWYRQTLGQGPEFLTYFQNEAQLEKSRLLSDRFSAERPKGSFSTLEIQRTEQGDSAMYLCASSLVSGSGTEAFFGQGTRLTVV.

This chain connects TRBV4-1 to TRBJ2-7; TRBD2 aligns across 9 bases. This CDR3 is built from 14 residues. The junction had 2 bases not matched to a gene; V was cut back by 1 base and J by 4 bases. Germline V CDR1 and CDR2: MGHRA, YSYEKL. DNA of the CDR3: TGCGCCAGCAGCCAAGGTAGCGGGAGATACGAGCAGTACTTC. This translates into CASSQGSGRYEQYF.

The V call is TRBV3-1, the J call TRBJ2-3; the D is unclear. Germline CDR1 reads LGHDT; CDR2 reads YNNKEL (reference sequence). The CDR3 has 14 amino acids. Trimming took 1 base from V and 5 from J, leaving 10 bases between them. The DNA of the CDR3 is TGTGCCAGCAGCCAAGGATCCTCGGGAGATACGCAGTATTTT. As protein: CASSQGSSGDTQYF.

This clonotype has ten or more counts. The DNA of the CDR3 is TGCAGCGTTGCGGGTGAGGGAGGGTTCGACGGGGAGCTGTTTTTT. It specifies CSVAGEGGFDGELFF. This chain connects TRBV29-1 to TRBJ2-2, with TRBD2 identical over 7 bases. V was clipped by 4 bases and J by 7 bases; unmatched bases: 12. Germline CDR1 SQVTM, CDR2 ANQGSEA. This CDR3 contains 15 residues.

The CDR3 reads CASSFNNAIGNEQFF. The CDR3 nucleotides read TGCGCCAGCAGCTTTAACAACGCTATCGGCAATGAGCAGTTCTTC. V gene TRBV5-1 combines with J gene TRBJ2-1; D is uncertain. The CDR3 covers 15 residues. Between the trimmed V and J ends, which lost 2 bases and 6 bases, there was a span of 15 bases. The germline V gene has CDR1 SGHRS and CDR2 YFSETQ.

This clonotype appeared a few times. The V and J genes are TRBV5-4 and TRBJ2-7; 8 positions agree with TRBD1. Per germline, CDR1 SGHNT and CDR2 YYREEE (reference sequence). V lost 4 bases to trimming and J lost 1 base; unmatched junction nucleotides: 7. This CDR3 has 15 amino acids. This CDR3 is CASSATGDLSYEQYF. Written as DNA, the CDR3 is TGTGCCAGCAGCGCGACAGGGGACCTATCCTACGAGCAGTACTTC.

This clonotype has a handful of counts. The chain couples TRBV3-2 to TRBJ2-5; the table's TRBD1 call for D was not verified on the DNA. TRBV3-2 is labeled a pseudogene. This CDR3 is 18 amino acids long. This CDR3 reads CASSQGKYAQPDQETQYF. The DNA of the CDR3 is TGTGCCAGCAGCCAAGGAAAGTACGCCCAACCCGACCAAGAGACCCAGTACTTC.

This clonotype was seen a few times. The chain joins TRBV7-9 to TRBJ2-5, with TRBD1 matching over 10 bases. With 6 bases clipped from V and 4 bases from J, the junction kept 8 bases outside the gene matches. The CDR3 runs 15 residues. The germline CDR1 and CDR2 sequences are SEHNR and FQNEAQ (reference sequence). The CDR3 sequence is CASRSTGQGPETQYF. In DNA, the CDR3 is TGTGCCAGCAGATCTACGGGACAGGGGCCAGAGACCCAGTACTTC. The full variable domain, its missing parts supplied by reference TRBV7-9 and TRBJ2-5, is DTGVSQNPRHKITKRGQNVTFRCDPISEHNRLYWYRQTLGQGPEFLTYFQNEAQLEKSRLLSDRFSAERPKGSFSTLEIQRTEQGDSAMYLCASRSTGQGPETQYFGPGTRLLVL.

In this sample, this clonotype turned up a few times. V is TRBV4-1 and J is TRBJ1-4; a possible D gene is TRBD1 (6 bases). V dropped 6 bases and J dropped 7 bases, with 27 bases sitting between them. Germline-derived CDR1 and CDR2 are MGHRA and YSYEKL. This CDR3 is built from 18 residues. CDR3 region: CASRDRYKSPGSGEKLFF. The CDR3 coding sequence is TGCGCCAGCAGGGACAGATATAAGAGTCCCGGAAGCGGTGAAAAACTGTTTTTT.

This clonotype was detected only a few times. The chain links TRBV18 to TRBJ2-3; the match to TRBD1 covers 12 bases. Germline CDR1 and CDR2: KGHSH and LQKENI. This CDR3 is built from 15 residues. V was clipped by 9 bases and J by 5 bases; unmatched bases: 9. CDR3 amino acids: CASYRDRGPRDTQYF. The CDR3 DNA is TGTGCCAGTTACCGGGACAGGGGGCCGAGAGATACGCAGTATTTT. The full variable domain, its missing parts supplied by reference TRBV18 and TRBJ2-3, is NAGVMQNPRHLVRRRGQEARLRCSPMKGHSHVYWYRQLPEEGLKFMVYLQKENIIDESGMPKERFSAEFPKEGPSILRIQQVVRGDSAAYFCASYRDRGPRDTQYFGPGTRLTVL.

The genes are TRBV14 and TRBJ2-7; TRBD1 aligns across 7 bases. CDR1 is SGHDN, CDR2 FVKESK, per germline. V was pared by 2 bases and J by 3 bases, with 4 bases of the junction left unmatched. CDR3 length equals 14 residues. CDR3 residues: CASSQLGQNYEQYF. CDR3 DNA sequence: TGTGCCAGCAGCCAACTGGGACAGAACTACGAGCAGTACTTC.

This clonotype was detected only a few times. J is TRBJ1-6 and V is TRBV27, with 9 bases identical to TRBD1. Trimming took 6 bases from V and 7 from J; bases not matched to a gene: 7. Germline V gene data show CDR1 as MNHEY and CDR2 as SMNVEV (reference sequence). This CDR3 has 15 amino acids. CDR3 sequence: CASRQGAPRNSPLHF. The CDR3, as DNA: TGTGCCAGCAGACAGGGGGCGCCGCGGAATTCACCCCTCCACTTT.

This clonotype has only one observation. This may be a read error: a much more frequent sequence differs by one nucleotide. V usage is TRBV5-4 and J usage is TRBJ2-3, with 11 bases that match TRBD2. Germline trimming cut 2 bases from V and 4 bases from J; bases unmatched to any gene: 3. There are 15 residues in the CDR3. Germline CDR1 reads SGHNT; CDR2 reads YYREEE (reference sequence). CDR3 sequence reads: CASSFSGGASDTQYF. For the CDR3, the DNA is TGTGCCAGCAGCTTTAGCGGGGGGGCCTCAGATACGCAGTATTTT. Drawing the rest from reference TRBV5-4 and TRBJ2-3, the complete variable domain is ETGVTQSPTHLIKTRGQQVTLRCSSQSGHNTVSWYQQALGQGPQFIFQYYREEENGRGNFPPRFSGLQFPNYSSELNVNALELDDSALYLCASSFSGGASDTQYFGPGTRLTVL.

This chain joins TRBV5-6 and TRBJ2-7; 12 nucleotides align to TRBD2. Trimming took 3 bases from V and 4 from J; bases not matched to a gene: 8. CDR3 size: 16 residues. Germline-derived CDR1 and CDR2 are SGHDT and YYEEEE. CDR3 DNA: TGTGCCAGCAGCTCTACGACTAGCGGGAGAAGGTACGAGCAGTACTTC. Its translation: CASSSTTSGRRYEQYF.

This clonotype was picked up a small number of times. V is TRBV12-3 or TRBV12-4 and J is TRBJ2-7, with no clear D. V was trimmed by 3 bases and J by 4 bases, leaving 13 bases between them. This CDR3 has 14 amino acids. CDR3: CASSFQLMGYEQYF. CDR3 DNA sequence: TGTGCCAGCAGTTTTCAGTTAATGGGGTACGAGCAGTACTTC.

The V gene is TRBV7-2, the J gene TRBJ1-1; D is undetermined. This CDR3 has 18 amino acids. The ends were cut back, 2 bases at V and 1 base at J, with 20 bases in the middle. Germline V gene sequence: CDR1 SGHTA, CDR2 FQGNSA. As DNA, the CDR3 is TGTGCCAGCAGCTTATTCCTAACAACAGCGAGCGCGAACACTGAAGCTTTCTTT. Its translation: CASSLFLTTASANTEAFF.

Many counts were recorded for this clonotype. The chain uses TRBV7-9 and TRBJ2-5; D remains ambiguous. CDR3 length equals 15 residues. CDR1 SEHNR and CDR2 FQNEAQ come from the germline V gene (reference sequence). The V end lost 2 bases, the J end lost 1 base, and 11 bases lay between the germline ends. CDR3 in DNA: TGTGCCAGCAGCTTATTTTTGCTGGGCCAAGAGACCCAGTACTTC. Translated: CASSLFLLGQETQYF.

The chain carries TRBV7-7 and TRBJ1-3, with D maybe TRBD1 (5 bases). Trimming stripped 5 bases from V and 0 bases from J, with 8 bases between. This CDR3 comprises 14 residues. Per germline, CDR1 SSHAT and CDR2 FNYEAQ (reference sequence). The DNA of the CDR3 is TGTGCCAGCAGCACAGGTATCTCTGGAAACACCATATATTTT. Protein: CASSTGISGNTIYF. The variable domain in full, completed from reference TRBV7-7 and TRBJ1-3, reads GAGVSQSPRYKVTKRGQDVTLRCDPISSHATLYWYQQALGQGPEFLTYFNYEAQPDKSGLPSDRFSAERPEGSISTLTIQRTEQRDSAMYRCASSTGISGNTIYFGEGSWLTVV.

CDR3 in amino acids: CASSPGPGTDTQYF. CDR3 nucleotides: TGTGCCAGCAGCCCCGGGCCCGGCACAGATACGCAGTATTTT. The gene calls are TRBV7-6 and TRBJ2-3, with no clear D. The CDR3 loop spans 14 amino acids. CDR1 is SGHVS and CDR2 is FNYEAQ in the germline V gene. The V and J ends lost 5 bases and 1 base respectively, with 10 bases between them.

This chain links TRBV5-1 with TRBJ2-1, with TRBD2 matching over 13 bases. Trimming cost V 4 bases and J 7 bases; bases outside gene matches: 8. Germline assignment: CDR1 SGHRS and CDR2 YFSETQ. The CDR3 covers 16 residues. The CDR3 sequence: CASSITSGGASNEQFF. The CDR3 nucleotides are TGCGCCAGCAGCATTACTAGCGGGGGGGCATCGAATGAGCAGTTCTTC.

The chain links TRBV25-1 to TRBJ1-3; no firm D call. Germline CDR1 MGHDK, CDR2 SYGVNS. This CDR3 comprises 12 residues. V gave up 7 bases and J gave up 0 bases, with 4 bases separating them. The CDR3 bases are TGTGCCAGCAAGGCCTCTGGAAACACCATATATTTT. This gives the protein CASKASGNTIYF.

This chain uses TRBV12-3 or TRBV12-4 with TRBJ2-2, with D maybe TRBD1 (5 bases). This CDR3 region has 14 residues. The V end was cut by 5 bases, the J end by 4 bases, with 11 bases between. In nucleotides, the CDR3 is TGTGCCAGCAGTGAAACAGGTCCCACCGGGGAGCTGTTTTTT. This encodes CASSETGPTGELFF.